Listed below are T cell receptor beta chains from one sample, sequenced in a study of a mutant IDH1 vaccine in newly diagnosed glioma. Their antigen targets remain unknown. TCRdb's copy holds only in-frame clones and misses some; the assay was immunoSEQ multiplex PCR. The data show some 52,000 clones, about 91% seen once. The source was PBMCs, collected from a glioma patient whose treatment included an IDH1 peptide vaccine. The receptors stem from a man aged 45-65 years with glioma. The CDR3 runs from the conserved cysteine through the conserved F or W. A D gene is named only where the DNA matches it firmly. Size tells how often a clone was seen (once, few, many) or the class of an expanded clone, and some rows leave it out.

clone_size j_call d_call cdr3_length v_call cdr3_aa cdr3_nt
. TRBJ2-5 TRBD2 17 TRBV4-1 CASSQDRGVSGWETQYF TGCGCCAGCAGCCAAGATCGGGGGGTCTCGGGATGGGAGACCCAGTACTTC
once TRBJ2-7 TRBD2 15 TRBV4-2 CASSQADRGVYEQYF TGTGCCAGCAGCCAAGCGGACCGGGGGGTCTACGAGCAGTACTTC
. TRBJ1-1 . 16 TRBV7-9 CASSLGRRGYDTEAFF TGTGCCAGCAGCTTGGGCCGGAGGGGCTACGACACTGAAGCTTTCTTT
. TRBJ2-3 . 14 TRBV28 CASSTLKGTDTQYF TGTGCCAGCAGTACGTTGAAGGGCACAGATACGCAGTATTTT
. TRBJ1-1 . 17 TRBV19 CASSIGQGNPWNTEAFF TGTGCCAGTAGTATCGGCCAGGGGAATCCCTGGAACACTGAAGCTTTCTTT
. TRBJ1-1 . 16 TRBV11-1 CASSFHPLGVNTEAFF TGTGCCAGCAGCTTCCACCCTTTGGGGGTGAACACTGAAGCTTTCTTT
. TRBJ1-5 TRBD1 15 TRBV28 CASSLSRQGVRPQHF TGTGCCAGCAGTTTAAGTCGGCAGGGGGTACGGCCCCAGCATTTT
. TRBJ2-2 . 15 TRBV7-2 CASSLGGGRTGELFF TGTGCCAGCAGCTTAGGGGGGGGCCGTACCGGGGAGCTGTTTTTT
. TRBJ2-7 TRBD2 15 TRBV28 CASSSGGLADHEQYF TGTGCCAGCAGTAGCGGGGGTCTAGCGGACCACGAGCAGTACTTC
. TRBJ1-6 . 17 TRBV4-3 CASSQELTGHLGSPLHF TGCGCCAGCAGCCAAGAGTTAACAGGGCATTTAGGTTCACCCCTCCACTTT
. TRBJ2-3 . 15 TRBV5-1 CASNLATSSGDTQYF TGCGCCAGCAACCTGGCCACTAGCAGTGGTGATACGCAGTATTTT
. TRBJ2-7 . 15 TRBV5-8 CASSLLDSLASEQYF TGTGCCAGCAGCTTACTTGACTCTCTCGCCTCCGAGCAGTACTTC
. TRBJ1-1 . 14 TRBV19 CASSVQLMNTEAFF TGTGCCAGTAGTGTACAACTCATGAACACTGAAGCTTTCTTT
few TRBJ1-5 . 14 TRBV27 CASSSGALGQPQHF TGTGCCAGCAGTTCCGGGGCCCTCGGTCAGCCCCAGCATTTT
. TRBJ2-5 TRBD2 16 TRBV11-1 CASRGATSGRGETQYF TGTGCCAGCAGGGGAGCGACTAGCGGGAGAGGAGAGACCCAGTACTTC
. TRBJ1-2 TRBD1 15 TRBV7-9 CASSLGSRDRDGYTF TGTGCCAGCAGCTTAGGATCCCGGGACAGGGATGGCTACACCTTC
once TRBJ2-7 . 12 TRBV25-1 CATSSPANEQYF TGTGCCACCAGCTCTCCGGCCAACGAGCAGTACTTC
. TRBJ1-6 TRBD1 14 TRBV2 CASTPGQGDSPLHF TGTGCCAGCACCCCGGGACAGGGCGATTCACCCCTCCACTTT
. TRBJ1-1 . 15 TRBV28 CASSLNLGGQAEAFF TGTGCCAGCAGCCTTAACCTGGGGGGGCAGGCTGAAGCTTTCTTT
once TRBJ1-5 . 12 TRBV28 CASSFANQPQHF TGTGCCAGCAGTTTTGCCAATCAGCCCCAGCATTTT
. TRBJ1-5 . 13 TRBV30 CAWSVLWNQPQHF TGTGCCTGGAGTGTGTTGTGGAATCAGCCCCAGCATTTT
. TRBJ1-5 . 15 TRBV28 CASSFGQGRFQPQHF TGTGCCAGCAGCTTTGGGCAGGGACGCTTTCAGCCCCAGCATTTT
. TRBJ1-5 . 14 TRBV19 CASSFRDINQPQHF TGTGCCAGTAGTTTCCGGGACATCAATCAGCCCCAGCATTTT
few TRBJ2-5 . 14 TRBV6-5 CASSYYGPPETQYF TGTGCCAGCAGTTACTACGGGCCCCCGGAGACCCAGTACTTC
. TRBJ2-7 TRBD1 16 TRBV6-1 CASSEGTGQNNYEQYF TGTGCCAGCAGTGAAGGGACAGGGCAAAATAACTACGAGCAGTACTTC
. TRBJ2-1 TRBD1 14 TRBV7-8 CASSGTGAYNEQFF TGTGCCAGCAGCGGGACAGGGGCCTACAATGAGCAGTTCTTC